What follows describes a single TCR beta chain. The CDR3 spans 15 residues. Trimming cost V 4 bases and J 2 bases, with 12 bases left between them. CDR1 is SGHRS, CDR2 YFSETQ, per germline. TCRdb keeps only in-frame clones here, not all; method: immunoSEQ multiplex PCR. This sample carries 180,000 or so clones, 76% of them seen once, and the ten largest clones take roughly 8.7%. The record originates from a study of blood T cell repertoires in COVID-19. The chain recombines TRBV5-1 with TRBJ1-4; D possibly corresponds to TRBD1 (5 bases). Sequences were obtained from peripheral blood. This clonotype was sampled from a woman aged 45-59 years with active or convalescent COVID-19. In nucleotides, the CDR3 is TGCGCCAGCAGCCTGGCAGGGCCCACTAATGAAAAACTGTTTTTT. This gives the protein CASSLAGPTNEKLFF.